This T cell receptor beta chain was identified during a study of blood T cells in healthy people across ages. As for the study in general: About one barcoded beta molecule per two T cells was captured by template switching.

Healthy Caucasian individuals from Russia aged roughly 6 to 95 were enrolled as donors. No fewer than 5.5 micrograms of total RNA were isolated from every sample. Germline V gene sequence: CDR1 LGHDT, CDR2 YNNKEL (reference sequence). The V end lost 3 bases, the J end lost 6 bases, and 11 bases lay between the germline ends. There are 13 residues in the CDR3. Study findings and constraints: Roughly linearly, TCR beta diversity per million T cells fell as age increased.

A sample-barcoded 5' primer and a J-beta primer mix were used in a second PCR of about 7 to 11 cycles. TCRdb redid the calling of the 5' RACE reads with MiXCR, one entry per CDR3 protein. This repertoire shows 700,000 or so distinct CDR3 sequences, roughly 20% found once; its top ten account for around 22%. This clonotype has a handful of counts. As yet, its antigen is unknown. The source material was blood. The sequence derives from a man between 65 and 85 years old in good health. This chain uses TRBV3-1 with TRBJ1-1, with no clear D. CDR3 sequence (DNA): TGTGCCAGCAGCCAGGTGGGGATCGCTGAAGCTTTCTTT. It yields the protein CASSQVGIAEAFF. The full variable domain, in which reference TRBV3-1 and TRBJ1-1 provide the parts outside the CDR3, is DTAVSQTPKYLVTQMGNDKSIKCEQNLGHDTMYWYKQDSKKFLKIMFSYNNKELIINETVPNRFSPKSPDKAHLNLHINSLELGDSAVYFCASSQVGIAEAFFGQGTRLTVV.